The clone carrying this TCR beta chain has a count of ten or more. Amplified regions were TCR beta CDR3 sequences from RNA transcripts. The HTBI primer set served for first-round RT-PCR of the TCR CDR3. TCRdb reprocessed the multiplex PCR reads via MiXCR and lists one record per CDR3 protein. Among 250,000 to 300,000 distinct CDR3 sequences listed, less than 15% were seen once. This sample was taken from a study of T cells in Graves' hyperthyroidism and ophthalmopathy. The CDR3 totals 16 residues. CDR1 is MDHEN, CDR2 SYDVKM, per germline. V lost 5 bases, J lost 0 bases, and 16 bases lay in between. Specimen: blood. The chain carries TRBV28 and TRBJ1-1; a possible D gene is TRBD1 (5 bases). The sequence came from a woman aged 40 to 50 with Graves' hyperthyroidism that later progressed to Graves' ophthalmopathy. Here the CDR3 reads CASSLGRGPVNTEAFF. In DNA, the CDR3 is TGTGCCAGCAGTCTCGGGCGGGGACCCGTGAACACTGAAGCTTTCTTT.